Presented here are 5 T cell receptor beta chains from one specimen sequenced in a study of T-cell reconstitution after alpha-beta-depleted transplantation in children. Preparing the TCRbeta library involved the use of unique molecular identifiers. TCRdb re-analysed the PCR reads in MiXCR, keeping a single row per CDR3 protein. Of some 490,000 distinct CDR3 sequences in the sample, under 15% were seen once. The sample in question was PBMCs from the stem cell graft donor, obtained from the stem cell graft. The receptor set was obtained from a human donor who donated a stem cell graft to a child with combined immunodeficiency.

The chain joins TRBV4-3 to TRBJ2-1; D may be TRBD1 or TRBD2 (5 bases each). Germline V CDR1 and CDR2: LGHNA, YSLEER. Deletions cut 3 bases from V and 4 bases from J, with 13 bases between. The CDR3 covers 15 residues. The CDR3 DNA is TGCGCCAGCAGCCAGGGACGTACAACTTACAATGAGCAGTTCTTC. Its protein product is CASSQGRTTYNEQFF.

V is TRBV13 and J is TRBJ2-7; D gene unclear. CDR3 size: 15 residues. V lost 2 bases and J lost 1, with 12 bases in between. Germline V gene sequence: CDR1 PRHDT, CDR2 FYEKMQ (reference sequence). CDR3 DNA sequence: TGTGCCAGCAGCTTACTGGCGGTCAGGTCCTACGAGCAGTACTTC. The encoded protein is CASSLLAVRSYEQYF.

This clonotype was found many times. This rearrangement joins TRBV6-5 to TRBJ1-1; D call uncertain. The germline CDR1 and CDR2 sequences are MNHEY and SVGAGI. The V gene lost 2 bases and the J gene lost 3 bases, with 7 bases spanning the gap. This CDR3 region has 13 residues. The CDR3 DNA reads TGTGCCAGCAGTTACGATTTGGACACTGAAGCTTTCTTT. This translates into CASSYDLDTEAFF.

This chain connects TRBV9 to TRBJ2-3; 11 bases match TRBD2. Germline CDR1 SGDLS, CDR2 YYNGEE. The trim removed 4 bases at V and 5 bases at J, leaving 9 bases unmatched. The CDR3 sequence is 16 residues long. Here the CDR3 reads CASSLTLAGGGDTQYF. The CDR3 coding sequence is TGTGCCAGCAGCCTTACCTTAGCGGGAGGGGGAGATACGCAGTATTTT. The full variable domain, with the rest looked up from reference TRBV9 and TRBJ2-3, is DSGVTQTPKHLITATGQRVTLRCSPRSGDLSVYWYQQSLDQGLQFLIQYYNGEERAKGNILERFSAQQFPDLHSELNLSSLELGDSALYFCASSLTLAGGGDTQYFGPGTRLTVL.

This clonotype was detected only a few times. The genes are TRBV7-9 and TRBJ1-1; TRBD1 agrees at 7 bases. The CDR3 extends over 15 amino acids. With V trimmed by 4 bases and J by 3 bases, 8 bases remained unmatched. CDR1 and CDR2 from the germline V gene are SEHNR and FQNEAQ (reference sequence). The chain's CDR3 is CASSSRQGSDTEAFF. DNA of the CDR3: TGTGCCAGCAGCTCCCGACAGGGCAGCGACACTGAAGCTTTCTTT. The full variable domain, completed using reference TRBV7-9 and TRBJ1-1, is DTGVSQNPRHKITKRGQNVTFRCDPISEHNRLYWYRQTLGQGPEFLTYFQNEAQLEKSRLLSDRFSAERPKGSFSTLEIQRTEQGDSAMYLCASSSRQGSDTEAFFGQGTRLTVV.